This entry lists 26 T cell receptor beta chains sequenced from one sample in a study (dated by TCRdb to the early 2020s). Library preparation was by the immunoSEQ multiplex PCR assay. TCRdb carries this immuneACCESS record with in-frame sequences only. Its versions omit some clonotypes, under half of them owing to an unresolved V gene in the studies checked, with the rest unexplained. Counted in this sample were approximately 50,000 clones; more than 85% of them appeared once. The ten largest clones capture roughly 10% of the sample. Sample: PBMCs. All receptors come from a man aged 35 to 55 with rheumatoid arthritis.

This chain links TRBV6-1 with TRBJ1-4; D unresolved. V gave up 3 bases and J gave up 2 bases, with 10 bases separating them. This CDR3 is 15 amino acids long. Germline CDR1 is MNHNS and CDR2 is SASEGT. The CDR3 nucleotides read TGTGCCAGCAGTGATGTAGGTGCGACTAATGAAAAACTGTTTTTT. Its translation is CASSDVGATNEKLFF.

The CDR3 is CATSHYPRSTDTQYF. The CDR3 coding sequence is TGCGCCACCAGTCACTATCCCCGGAGCACAGATACGCAGTATTTT. The rearrangement joins TRBV5-1 to TRBJ2-3; no reliable D call. In germline, CDR1 is SGHRS, CDR2 YFSETQ. The V end was cut by 9 bases, the J end by 0 bases, with 17 bases between. The CDR3 has 15 residues.

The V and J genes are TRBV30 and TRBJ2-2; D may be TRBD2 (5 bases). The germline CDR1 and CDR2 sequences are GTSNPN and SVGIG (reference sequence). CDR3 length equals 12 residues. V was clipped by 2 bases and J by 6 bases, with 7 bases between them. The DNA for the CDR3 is TGTGCCTGGAGTCTCGGGGCCGGGGAGCTGTTTTTT. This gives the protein CAWSLGAGELFF. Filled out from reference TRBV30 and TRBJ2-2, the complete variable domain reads SQTIHQWPATLVQPVGSPLSLECTVEGTSNPNLYWYRQAAGRGLQLLFYSVGIGQISSEVPQNLSASRPQDRQFILSSKKLLLSDSGFYLCAWSLGAGELFFGEGSRLTVL.

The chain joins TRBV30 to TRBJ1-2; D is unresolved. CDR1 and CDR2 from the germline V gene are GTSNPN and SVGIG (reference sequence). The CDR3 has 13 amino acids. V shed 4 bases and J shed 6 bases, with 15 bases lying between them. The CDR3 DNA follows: TGTGCCTGGACTATCTGGGGAAGCGATGGCTACACCTTC. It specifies CAWTIWGSDGYTF.

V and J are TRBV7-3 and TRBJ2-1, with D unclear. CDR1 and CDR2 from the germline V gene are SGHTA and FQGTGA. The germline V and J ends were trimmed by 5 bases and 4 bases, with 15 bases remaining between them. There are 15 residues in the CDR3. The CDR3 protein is CASSELGGYYNEQFF. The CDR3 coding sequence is TGTGCCAGCAGCGAACTGGGTGGGTATTACAATGAGCAGTTCTTC.

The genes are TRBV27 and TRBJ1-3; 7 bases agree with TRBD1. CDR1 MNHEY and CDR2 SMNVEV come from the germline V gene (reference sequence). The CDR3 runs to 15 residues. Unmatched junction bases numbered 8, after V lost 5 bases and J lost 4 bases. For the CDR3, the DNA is TGTGCCAGCAGTCCCCTTACAGGGGCGGGAAACACCATATATTTT. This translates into CASSPLTGAGNTIYF.

CDR3 residues: CASSSRTGLSPLHF. CDR3 nucleotides: TGTGCCAGCAGTTCCAGGACAGGGCTTTCACCCCTCCACTTT. The genes are TRBV28 and TRBJ1-6; 8 bases fit TRBD1. V gave up 4 bases and J gave up 9 bases; unmatched junction bases: 5. The CDR3 runs 14 residues. The germline gives CDR1 MDHEN, CDR2 SYDVKM.

In DNA form, the CDR3 reads TGCGCCAGCAGCTTGGCGGCAGGAGGGGCCAACGTCCTGACTTTC. As protein: CASSLAAGGANVLTF. This chain joins TRBV5-1 and TRBJ2-6; D is ambiguous. The CDR3 extends over 15 amino acids. Trimming removed 0 bases from V and 4 bases from J, with 8 bases in between. CDR1 is SGHRS, CDR2 YFSETQ, per germline. Full variable domain (outside the CDR3, taken from reference TRBV5-1 and TRBJ2-6): KAGVTQTPRYLIKTRGQQVTLSCSPISGHRSVSWYQQTPGQGLQFLFEYFSETQRNKGNFPGRFSGRQFSNSRSEMNVSTLELGDSALYLCASSLAAGGANVLTFGAGSRLTVL.

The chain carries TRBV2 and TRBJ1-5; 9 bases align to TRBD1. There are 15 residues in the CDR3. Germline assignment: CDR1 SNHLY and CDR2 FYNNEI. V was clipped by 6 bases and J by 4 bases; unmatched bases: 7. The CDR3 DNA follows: TGTGCCAGCAGGAGCTGGACAGGGGCAAATCAGCCCCAGCATTTT. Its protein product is CASRSWTGANQPQHF. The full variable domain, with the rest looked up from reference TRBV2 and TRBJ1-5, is EPEVTQTPSHQVTQMGQEVILRCVPISNHLYFYWYRQILGQKVEFLVSFYNNEISEKSEIFDDQFSVERPDGSNFTLKIRSTKLEDSAMYFCASRSWTGANQPQHFGDGTRLSIL.

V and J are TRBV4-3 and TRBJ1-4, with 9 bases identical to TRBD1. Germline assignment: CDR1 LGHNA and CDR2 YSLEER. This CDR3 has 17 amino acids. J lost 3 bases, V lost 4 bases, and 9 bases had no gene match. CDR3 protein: CASSRGTGKGANEKLFF. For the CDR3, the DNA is TGCGCCAGCAGCCGAGGGACAGGGAAGGGCGCTAATGAAAAACTGTTTTTT.

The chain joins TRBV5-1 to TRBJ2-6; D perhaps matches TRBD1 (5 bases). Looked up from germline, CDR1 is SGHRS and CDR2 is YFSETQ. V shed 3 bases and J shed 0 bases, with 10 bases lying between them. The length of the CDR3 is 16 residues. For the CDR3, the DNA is TGCGCCAGCAGCTACGGACAAAGCTCTGGGGCCAACGTCCTGACTTTC. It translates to CASSYGQSSGANVLTF.

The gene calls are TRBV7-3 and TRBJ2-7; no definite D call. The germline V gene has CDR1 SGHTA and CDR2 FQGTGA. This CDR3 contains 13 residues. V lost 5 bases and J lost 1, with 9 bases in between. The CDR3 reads CASSPTDSYEQYF. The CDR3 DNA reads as TGTGCCAGCAGCCCCACGGATTCCTACGAGCAGTACTTC.

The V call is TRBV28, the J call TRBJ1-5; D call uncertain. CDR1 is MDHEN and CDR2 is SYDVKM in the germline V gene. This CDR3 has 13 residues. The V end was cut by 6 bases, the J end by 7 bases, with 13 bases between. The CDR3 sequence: CASRQQVGQPQHF. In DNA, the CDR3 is TGTGCCAGCAGACAACAAGTTGGGCAGCCCCAGCATTTT.

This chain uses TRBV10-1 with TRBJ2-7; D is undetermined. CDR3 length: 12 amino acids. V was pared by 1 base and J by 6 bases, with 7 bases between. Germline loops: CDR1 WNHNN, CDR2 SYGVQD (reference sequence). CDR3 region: CASSEFGSEQYF. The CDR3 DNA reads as TGCGCCAGCAGTGAGTTTGGATCCGAGCAGTACTTC.

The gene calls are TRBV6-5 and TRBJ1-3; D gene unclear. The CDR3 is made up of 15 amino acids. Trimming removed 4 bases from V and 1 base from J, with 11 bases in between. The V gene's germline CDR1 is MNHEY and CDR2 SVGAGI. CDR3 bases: TGTGCCAGCAGTTCCGGACCTACTTCTGGAAACACCATATATTTT. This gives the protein CASSSGPTSGNTIYF.

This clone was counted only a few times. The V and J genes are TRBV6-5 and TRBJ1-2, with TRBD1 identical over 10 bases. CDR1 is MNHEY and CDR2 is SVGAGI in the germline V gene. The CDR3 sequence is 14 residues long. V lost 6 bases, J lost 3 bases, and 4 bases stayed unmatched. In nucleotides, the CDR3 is TGTGCCAGCAGAGAGACAGGGGGCCACTATGGCTACACCTTC. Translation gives CASRETGGHYGYTF.

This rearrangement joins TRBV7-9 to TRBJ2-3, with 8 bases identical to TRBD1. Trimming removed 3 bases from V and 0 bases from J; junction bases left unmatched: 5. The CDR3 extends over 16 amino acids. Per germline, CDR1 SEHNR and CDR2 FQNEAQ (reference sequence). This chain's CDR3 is CASSFWTGISTDTQYF. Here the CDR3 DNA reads TGTGCCAGCAGCTTTTGGACAGGGATTAGCACAGATACGCAGTATTTT.

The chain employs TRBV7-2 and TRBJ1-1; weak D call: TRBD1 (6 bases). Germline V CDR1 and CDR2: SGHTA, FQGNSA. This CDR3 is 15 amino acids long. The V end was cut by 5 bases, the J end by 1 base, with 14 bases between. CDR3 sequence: CASSPQIQGNTEAFF. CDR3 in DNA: TGTGCCAGCAGCCCACAGATACAGGGGAACACTGAAGCTTTCTTT.

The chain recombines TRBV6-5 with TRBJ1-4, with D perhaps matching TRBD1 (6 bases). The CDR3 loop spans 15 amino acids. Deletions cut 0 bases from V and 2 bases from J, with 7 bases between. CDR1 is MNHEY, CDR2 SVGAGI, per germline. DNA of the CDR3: TGTGCCAGCAGTTACTCACAGGGCACTAATGAAAAACTGTTTTTT. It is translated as CASSYSQGTNEKLFF.

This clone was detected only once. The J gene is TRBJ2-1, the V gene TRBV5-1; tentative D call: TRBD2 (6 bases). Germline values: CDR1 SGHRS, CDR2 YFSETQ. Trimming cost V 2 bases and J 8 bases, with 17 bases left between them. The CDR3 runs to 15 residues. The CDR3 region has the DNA TGCGCCAGCAGCTTTGCGGGACTTACCCTAGATGAGCAGTTCTTC. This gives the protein CASSFAGLTLDEQFF.

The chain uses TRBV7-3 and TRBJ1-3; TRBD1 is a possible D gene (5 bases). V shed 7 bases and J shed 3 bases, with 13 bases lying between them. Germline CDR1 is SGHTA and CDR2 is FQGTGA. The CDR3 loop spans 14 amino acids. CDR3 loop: CASKPGANGNTIYF. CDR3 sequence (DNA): TGTGCCAGCAAGCCCGGGGCAAATGGAAACACCATATATTTT.

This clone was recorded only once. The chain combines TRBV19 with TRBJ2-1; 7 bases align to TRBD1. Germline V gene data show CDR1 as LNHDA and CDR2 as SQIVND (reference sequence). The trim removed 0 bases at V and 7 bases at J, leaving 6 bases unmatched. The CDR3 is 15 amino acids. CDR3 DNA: TGTGCCAGTAGTATAGATTTGACAGGGTGGAATGAGCAGTTCTTC. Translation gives CASSIDLTGWNEQFF.

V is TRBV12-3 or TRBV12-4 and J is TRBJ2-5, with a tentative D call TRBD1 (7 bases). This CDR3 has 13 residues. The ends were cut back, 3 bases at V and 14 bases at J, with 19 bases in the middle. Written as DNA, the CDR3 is TGTGCCAGCAGTTTTGGGCAGGGGGGACCCGGATACTTC. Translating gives CASSFGQGGPGYF.

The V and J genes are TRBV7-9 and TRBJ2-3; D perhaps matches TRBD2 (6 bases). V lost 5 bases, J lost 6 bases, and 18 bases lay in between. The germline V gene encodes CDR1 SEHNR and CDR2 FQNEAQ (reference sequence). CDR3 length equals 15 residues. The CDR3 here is CASSARGDPIDTQYF. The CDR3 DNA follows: TGTGCCAGCAGCGCCCGCGGGGACCCTATCGATACGCAGTATTTT.

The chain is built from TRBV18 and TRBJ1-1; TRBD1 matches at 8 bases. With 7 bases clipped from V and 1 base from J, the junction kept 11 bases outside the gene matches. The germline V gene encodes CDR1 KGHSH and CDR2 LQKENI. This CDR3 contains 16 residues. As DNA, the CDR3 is TGTGCCAGCTACTTTTCTCCGGGACAGGAGAACACTGAAGCTTTCTTT. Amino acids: CASYFSPGQENTEAFF.

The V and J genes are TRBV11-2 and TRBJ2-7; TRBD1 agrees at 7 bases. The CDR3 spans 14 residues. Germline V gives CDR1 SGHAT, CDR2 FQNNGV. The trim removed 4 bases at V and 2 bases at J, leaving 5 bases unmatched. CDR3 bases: TGTGCCAGCAGCTCCCGGACAGGAGCCTACGAGCAGTACTTC. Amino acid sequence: CASSSRTGAYEQYF.